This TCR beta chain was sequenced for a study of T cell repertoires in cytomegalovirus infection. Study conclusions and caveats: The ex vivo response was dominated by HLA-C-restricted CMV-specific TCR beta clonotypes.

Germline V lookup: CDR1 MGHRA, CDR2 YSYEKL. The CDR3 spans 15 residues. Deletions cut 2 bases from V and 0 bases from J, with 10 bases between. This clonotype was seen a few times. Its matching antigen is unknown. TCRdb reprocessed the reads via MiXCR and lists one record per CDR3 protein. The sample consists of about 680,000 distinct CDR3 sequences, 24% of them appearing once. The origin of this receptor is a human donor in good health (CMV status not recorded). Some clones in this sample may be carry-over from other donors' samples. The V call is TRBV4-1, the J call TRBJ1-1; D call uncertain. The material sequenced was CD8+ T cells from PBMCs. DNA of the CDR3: TGCGCCAGCAGCCAAACCGACGGCATGAACACTGAAGCTTTCTTT. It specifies CASSQTDGMNTEAFF.